The 26 T cell receptor beta chains listed next were all sequenced from one sample in a study of blood T cell repertoires in COVID-19. Libraries were prepared by immunoSEQ multiplex PCR; TCRdb keeps only in-frame clonotypes and omits some of them. The table records approximately 210,000 clones, almost 85% of them present only once. Sequencing was carried out using peripheral blood. All receptors derive from a woman aged 40 to 55 with acute or convalescent COVID-19.

The V gene is TRBV5-8, the J gene TRBJ1-2; 8 bases are a match to TRBD1. Germline V gene data show CDR1 as SGHTS and CDR2 as YDEGEE. V dropped 4 bases and J dropped 4; count of bases not matched to a gene: 12. The CDR3 runs 16 residues. CDR3 nucleotides: TGTGCCAGCAGCGCCGGGGTCAGGGGGCCGGGCTATGGCTACACCTTC. It is translated as CASSAGVRGPGYGYTF.

The chain joins TRBV4-1 to TRBJ2-5; TRBD1 might be the D (6 bases). V lost 0 bases and J 6 bases, leaving 17 bases between the germline ends. Germline V gene data show CDR1 as MGHRA and CDR2 as YSYEKL. The CDR3 totals 16 residues. CDR3 DNA: TGCGCCAGCAGCCAAGAGAGGGCAGGGGTCTTGAAGACCCAGTACTTC. Its translation is CASSQERAGVLKTQYF.

The gene calls are TRBV11-2 and TRBJ2-5; D might be TRBD2 (5 bases). The germline V gene has CDR1 SGHAT and CDR2 FQNNGV. Between the trimmed V and J ends, which lost 5 bases and 5 bases, there was a span of 12 bases. The CDR3 is 13 residues long. CDR3 coding DNA: TGTGCCAGCAGCCCCCAACTAGGGGAGACCCAGTACTTC. Its translation is CASSPQLGETQYF.

The chain combines TRBV30 with TRBJ2-1; 9 bases match TRBD2. J was trimmed by 8 bases and V by 2 bases; bases with no gene match: 10. From germline, CDR1 is GTSNPN and CDR2 SVGIG (reference sequence). The CDR3 consists of 15 residues. The CDR3 DNA sequence: TGTGCCTGGAGTAAGGGTAGCGGGGGTTCTGATGAGCAGTTCTTC. Its translation: CAWSKGSGGSDEQFF.

V is TRBV7-2 and J is TRBJ2-3; 10 bases agree with TRBD2. This CDR3 spans 16 amino acids. The ends lost 1 base at V and 4 bases at J; junction bases unmatched: 5. Germline CDR1 is SGHTA and CDR2 is FQGNSA. The CDR3 is CASSLVLAGGADTQYF. CDR3 bases: TGTGCCAGCAGCTTAGTGTTAGCGGGGGGCGCAGATACGCAGTATTTT.

This clone turned up a few times. The chain has TRBV4-3 and TRBJ1-5, with 8 bases fitting TRBD1. V lost 6 bases and J lost 4; bases outside the gene matches: 17. Germline-derived CDR1 and CDR2 are LGHNA and YSLEER. The CDR3 is 18 residues long. In DNA form, the CDR3 reads TGCGCCAGCAGTCCCCCCTCAGGGGGCGCGTATGGTAATCAGCCCCAGCATTTT. It encodes CASSPPSGGAYGNQPQHF.

The CDR3 bases are TGTGCCAGTAGTAGGAACAGGGACTACGAGCAGTACTTC. Encoded protein: CASSRNRDYEQYF. The rearrangement joins TRBV19 to TRBJ2-7, with a tentative D call TRBD1 (6 bases). The CDR3 extends over 13 amino acids. The germline V gene encodes CDR1 LNHDA and CDR2 SQIVND (reference sequence). V gave up 4 bases and J gave up 3 bases, with 10 bases separating them.

This clone was detected only a few times. DNA for the CDR3: TGTGCCAGCAGCTTAGTGGGTTTGGGCCACCCCTCCTACAATGAGCAGTTCTTC. Its translation is CASSLVGLGHPSYNEQFF. The rearrangement links TRBV11-2 to TRBJ2-1; D is undetermined. The V end was cut by 1 base, the J end by 0 bases, with 16 bases between. Germline CDR1 SGHAT, CDR2 FQNNGV. The CDR3 loop spans 18 amino acids.

This chain uses TRBV2 with TRBJ1-3; tentatively, D is TRBD1 (5 bases). CDR3 length: 13 residues. V gave up 4 bases and J gave up 7 bases, with 11 bases separating them. The germline V gene encodes CDR1 SNHLY and CDR2 FYNNEI. The CDR3 spells CASSARALNTIYF. The CDR3, as DNA: TGTGCCAGCAGTGCCAGGGCTTTGAACACCATATATTTT.

The chain joins TRBV5-6 to TRBJ2-3; D possibly corresponds to TRBD2 (7 bases). The CDR3 contains 17 residues. Germline CDR1 reads SGHDT; CDR2 reads YYEEEE. Trimming pared 0 bases from V and 2 bases from J, leaving 16 bases between. The CDR3 is CASSLVRWGGVTDTQYF. The CDR3 DNA reads as TGTGCCAGCAGCTTGGTAAGGTGGGGGGGCGTCACAGATACGCAGTATTTT.

This clone came up once. V gene TRBV28 combines with J gene TRBJ1-6; D call uncertain. Germline V gene sequence: CDR1 MDHEN, CDR2 SYDVKM. Deletions cut 5 bases from V and 3 bases from J, with 8 bases between. The CDR3 length is 14 residues. CDR3 region: CASSPEGYNSPLHF. CDR3 bases: TGTGCCAGCAGTCCCGAGGGCTATAATTCACCCCTCCACTTT.

This chain joins TRBV19 and TRBJ2-2, with 7 bases identical to TRBD1. The junction had 4 bases not matched to a gene; V was cut back by 5 bases and J by 1 base. Germline V CDR1 and CDR2: LNHDA, SQIVND (reference sequence). CDR3 length equals 15 residues. In DNA, the CDR3 is TGTGCCAGTAGTGCCCGGACAGGGAACACCGGGGAGCTGTTTTTT. It specifies CASSARTGNTGELFF.

J is TRBJ2-2 and V is TRBV24-1, with a possible D match to TRBD1 (5 bases). This CDR3 has 17 residues. Looked up from germline, CDR1 is KGHDR and CDR2 is SFDVKD. The V end lost 10 bases, the J end lost 4 bases, and 24 bases lay between the germline ends. In DNA form, the CDR3 reads TGTGCCACATCTCGTTCGAGTGGCAGGGTGTTCACCGGGGAGCTGTTTTTT. It codes for CATSRSSGRVFTGELFF.

The V gene is TRBV2, the J gene TRBJ1-1; the match to TRBD1 covers 12 bases. Germline CDR1 reads SNHLY; CDR2 reads FYNNEI. V trimming: 6 bases; J trimming: 2 bases; junction bases outside the gene matches: 7. The CDR3 contains 16 residues. Here the CDR3 reads CASSPGQGARNTEAFF. DNA for the CDR3: TGTGCCAGCAGCCCGGGACAGGGGGCGCGAAACACTGAAGCTTTCTTT.

This clone has a single count. J is TRBJ2-1 and V is TRBV11-2; D may be TRBD2 (7 bases). V shed 4 bases and J shed 5 bases, with 27 bases lying between them. CDR1 and CDR2 from the germline V gene are SGHAT and FQNNGV. The CDR3 has 19 residues. The CDR3 sequence: CASSSGDQGWGGFHNEQFF. The CDR3 DNA reads as TGTGCCAGCAGCTCAGGGGACCAGGGGTGGGGAGGGTTTCACAATGAGCAGTTCTTC.

This chain connects TRBV2 to TRBJ1-5; 11 bases fit TRBD1. V shed 8 bases, J shed 6 bases, and the junction held 3 bases outside the gene matches. The CDR3 consists of 13 residues. Germline CDR1 and CDR2: SNHLY and FYNNEI. CDR3 sequence (DNA): TGTGCCAGCCGGACAGGGGGCACTCAGCCCCAGCATTTT. This sequence encodes CASRTGGTQPQHF.

The chain joins TRBV30 to TRBJ1-6; D is ambiguous. The CDR3 length is 12 residues. Germline V gene data show CDR1 as GTSNPN and CDR2 as SVGIG (reference sequence). Trimming shortened V by 3 bases and J by 9 bases, and 9 bases separated the two germline ends. Written as DNA, the CDR3 is TGTGCCTGGAGCCGAACAGTTTCACCCCTCCACTTT. This sequence encodes CAWSRTVSPLHF.

This clone was seen only a few times. The chain has TRBV27 and TRBJ1-5, with 7 positions matching TRBD1. This CDR3 has 17 residues. The V gene's germline CDR1 is MNHEY and CDR2 SMNVEV (reference sequence). J was trimmed by 2 bases and V by 4 bases; bases with no gene match: 11. CDR3 protein: CASSSQGRGDGNQPQHF. As DNA, the CDR3 is TGTGCCAGCAGTTCCCAAGGCAGGGGGGACGGCAATCAGCCCCAGCATTTT.

The rearrangement links TRBV12-3 or TRBV12-4 to TRBJ2-7, with a weak D call TRBD1 (5 bases). The CDR3 is made up of 13 amino acids. V lost 5 bases and J 4 bases, leaving 12 bases between the germline ends. The CDR3 nucleotides are TGTGCCAGCAGTCAGGACAAGATTTACGAGCAGTACTTC. This gives the protein CASSQDKIYEQYF.

The chain carries TRBV2 and TRBJ1-2; no definite D call. CDR1 and CDR2 from the germline V gene are SNHLY and FYNNEI. Trimming shortened V by 6 bases and J by 5 bases, and 13 bases separated the two germline ends. The CDR3 runs 13 residues. The CDR3 sequence: CASRKQAPYGYTF. The DNA of the CDR3 is TGTGCCAGCAGGAAGCAGGCCCCGTATGGCTACACCTTC.

The J gene is TRBJ2-1, the V gene TRBV18, with a possible D match to TRBD2 (5 bases). V shed 2 bases and J shed 7 bases, with 18 bases lying between them. Germline assignment: CDR1 KGHSH and CDR2 LQKENI. The CDR3 consists of 16 residues. The CDR3 nucleotides are TGTGCCAGCTCACCAGTTCGGGGAGTCGTGGGAAATGAGCAGTTCTTC. Protein sequence: CASSPVRGVVGNEQFF. Full variable domain (rest looked up from reference TRBV18 and TRBJ2-1): NAGVMQNPRHLVRRRGQEARLRCSPMKGHSHVYWYRQLPEEGLKFMVYLQKENIIDESGMPKERFSAEFPKEGPSILRIQQVVRGDSAAYFCASSPVRGVVGNEQFFGPGTRLTVL.

This clone was seen more than once but under ten times. The chain combines TRBV12-3 or TRBV12-4 with TRBJ1-5; 7 nucleotides line up with TRBD1. With 8 bases clipped from V and 6 bases from J, the junction kept 4 bases outside the gene matches. The CDR3 runs to 12 residues. CDR3 DNA sequence: TGTGCCAGCCGACAGGGTATTCAGCCCCAGCATTTT. This codes for CASRQGIQPQHF.

CDR3 amino acids: CASSLNSGTYGYTF. The CDR3 nucleotides read TGTGCCAGCAGTCTAAACAGTGGGACATATGGCTACACCTTC. The V and J genes are TRBV2 and TRBJ1-2; D perhaps matches TRBD1 (6 bases). V lost 5 bases to trimming and J lost 5 bases, with 15 bases between them. The CDR3 consists of 14 residues. Germline V gene data show CDR1 as SNHLY and CDR2 as FYNNEI.

CDR3 loop: CAWSVLPSGIGTDTQYF. DNA for the CDR3: TGTGCCTGGAGTGTACTGCCTAGCGGGATAGGTACAGATACGCAGTATTTT. V is TRBV30 and J is TRBJ2-3; 9 bases fit TRBD2. Germline lookup yields CDR1 GTSNPN and CDR2 SVGIG (reference sequence). V lost 0 bases, J lost 3 bases, and 10 bases stayed unmatched. The CDR3 contains 17 residues.

This chain connects TRBV19 to TRBJ2-2, with TRBD2 matching 8 bases. CDR1 and CDR2 (germline): LNHDA, SQIVND (reference sequence). The CDR3 runs to 14 residues. The V segment lost 6 bases and the J segment 7 bases; nucleotides outside the gene matches: 7. The CDR3 sequence is CASRRREVGGELFF. CDR3 nucleotides: TGTGCCAGTAGACGGCGGGAGGTTGGCGGGGAGCTGTTTTTT.

The genes are TRBV9 and TRBJ1-2; 9 positions agree with TRBD1. With 3 bases clipped from V and 3 bases from J, the junction kept 6 bases outside the gene matches. This CDR3 has 15 amino acids. CDR1 and CDR2 from the germline V gene are SGDLS and YYNGEE. The DNA for the CDR3 is TGTGCCAGCAGCGCAGGACAGGGGAGGGACTATGGCTACACCTTC. This sequence encodes CASSAGQGRDYGYTF. The whole variable domain, remainder taken from reference TRBV9 and TRBJ1-2, is DSGVTQTPKHLITATGQRVTLRCSPRSGDLSVYWYQQSLDQGLQFLIQYYNGEERAKGNILERFSAQQFPDLHSELNLSSLELGDSALYFCASSAGQGRDYGYTFGSGTRLTVV.